This T cell receptor (beta chain) emerged from a study of T-cell memory formation after mild COVID-19. The overall study: In these data, TCR clusters were largely donor specific.

Trimming took 6 bases from V and 1 from J; bases not matched to a gene: 8. The CDR3 is made up of 15 amino acids. The germline gives CDR1 MNHEY, CDR2 SVGAGI. Overall study findings and caveats: Pre-infection memory already had some responding clones, implying cross-reactive memory joined. Clones from the second wave (peaking day 37) had unconfirmed SARS-CoV-2 specificity.

This clonotype has just a few counts. Its cognate antigen is unknown. In TCRdb, the 5' RACE reads were re-called with MiXCR into one record per CDR3 protein. The sample yields hundreds of thousands of distinct CDR3 sequences, about 15% seen once. The chain joins TRBV6-5 to TRBJ2-5; 7 bases are a match to TRBD2. Specimen: PBMCs or a T cell subset sorted from them (not recorded which). This TCR was sampled from a young man who had mild COVID-19 (a few samples of this study predate the infection). Cell type and time point are not known. CDR3 loop: CASRAYGTIQETQYF. The CDR3 nucleotides read TGTGCCAGCAGGGCCTACGGGACTATCCAAGAGACCCAGTACTTC.